This T cell receptor (beta chain) comes out of a study of tumor and adjacent non-tumor tissue in lung cancer (dated by TCRdb to 2016 to 2019). With respect to the entire study: By cancer type, the cohort comprised some twelve adenocarcinoma patients, 2 squamous cell carcinoma patients and 1 small cell lung cancer patient. The approximately 15 enrolled patients, of whom 10 were men and 5 were women, were aged about 31 to 80 years and were diagnosed with TNM stage I to III disease. Sequencing produced 125,075,908 productive TCRbeta reads in total, an average of approximately 4 million reads per sample. For each patient, one tumor sample and one normal lung sample were taken, giving about 29 paired specimens that underwent TCRbeta CDR3 sequencing. Bulk TCRbeta repertoires were compared between lung tumor tissue and matched distant non-tumor lung tissue obtained from approximately 15 lung cancer patients. Paper-wide results and their limitations: Neither the sequencing platform nor unique molecular identifiers are named or mentioned anywhere in the methods. Peripheral blood was not sequenced, so blood TCRbeta repertoires were not examined in the lung cancer patients of the study. The top 100 clones made up a significantly larger cumulative share of the repertoire in normal lung than in tumor tissue. Younger patients had significantly higher TCR diversity, and higher tumor TCR diversity was associated with shorter overall and disease-free survival. The cohort had only 15 or so patients, and the authors noted that larger samples and more detailed clinical data are needed. TCR diversity (inverse Simpson) was significantly higher in tumor than in normal lung tissue (roughly 430 vs 170, P = 0.0075, Mann-Whitney U test).

From the germline V gene, CDR1 is SGHAT and CDR2 is FQNNGV. The CDR3, from cysteine to phenylalanine, totals 12 residues. The only DNA kept is the CDR3, 36 bases in frame from the first base. Bulk unsorted tissue served as the source for RNA extraction, and RNA quality was assessed using a NanoDrop ND-1000 and an Agilent 2100. The normal lung samples consisted of distant non-tumor tissue collected more than 3 cm from the tumor edge. All donors had newly diagnosed lung cancer, had not received prior chemotherapy, and were admitted for thoracic surgery in China between August and November 2014. The study excluded patients who had received radiotherapy or chemotherapy before or who had another cancer at the same time. Pieces of surgical tissue measuring about 1-2.1 cm3 were kept in RNAlater solution and held at -80 degrees C until needed. Comments on this clonotype: The antigen this receptor binds is unknown. At one of its ends the junction is not consistent with the germline gene, which may arise from a read error.

Preparation of the library involved multiplex PCR. TCRdb lists the instrument as Illumina HiSeq 2500. TCRbeta libraries were built by three rounds of nested PCR using primers (Table S4), following protocols modified from ARM-PCR. PCR products of 200-500 bp were gel-excised and purified with the QIAquick gel extraction kit before sequencing. The study's processing was this. Trimmomatic was used to clean the reads, FLASH was used to merge the reads into complete CDR3 sequences, and MiTCR was used to assign the reads to V(D)J germline segments. Clonal diversity was calculated as the inverse Simpson's index using VDJtools. In-frame sequences without a premature stop codon were defined as productive reads. TCRdb itself trimmed the public reads at Q25 with fastp, ran MiXCR and retained productive beta chains. Every CDR3 protein is listed once, alongside the most common genes and DNA of its rows. The V and J calls were determined by TCRdb, not by the authors. The sample records tens of thousands of distinct CDR3 sequences, less than 75% of which are singletons. The ten largest make up about a quarter of the sample.

The receptor was isolated from a woman in her 50s with non-small cell lung cancer. The sequence joins TRBV11-2 to TRBJ1-3; too little of a D gene remains to name it. Input material: distant non-tumor lung tissue. The CDR3 region reads CVSSLYVNTIYF. The base sequence is TGTGTCAGCAGCTTATATGTAAACACCATATATTTT. With all but the CDR3 taken from the reference TRBV11-2 and TRBJ1-3 genes, the full variable domain is: EAGVAQSPRYKIIEKRQSVAFWCNPISGHATLYWYQQILGQGPKLLIQFQNNGVVDDSQLPKDRFSAERLKGVDSTLKIQPAKLEDSAVYLCVSSLYVNTIYFGEGSWLTVV.